Listed below are T cell receptor beta chains from one sample, sequenced in a study of vaccination and CD4 T cells after COVID-19. TCRdb used MiXCR to reprocess the PCR reads, holding one entry per CDR3 protein. This sample has 12,000 or so distinct CDR3 sequences, with about 27% found just once. These TCRs' antigens remain unknown. The specimen was CD4+ T cells from blood, cultured in vitro. The receptors come from a human donor in good health. CDR3s include the opening cysteine and the closing phenylalanine or tryptophan. D genes are given only for firm matches. Only part of the rows carry a size: once, few, many, or a class if the clone is expanded.

TRBJ2-1 | TRBV7-7 | TRBD1 | - | CASSLRLGTGQSHNEQFF | TGTGCTAGCAGCTTACGGTTGGGCACGGGACAGAGCCACAATGAGCAGTTCTTC
TRBJ2-1 | TRBV20-1 | TRBD2 | - | CSASITPGTSAGVRLANEQFF | TGCAGTGCCTCGATCACCCCCGGGACTAGCGCGGGAGTAAGGCTTGCAAATGAGCAGTTCTTC
TRBJ1-1 | TRBV4-1 | - | once | CASSQGTNTKAFF | TGCGCCAGCAGCCAAGGGACGAACACTAAAGCTTTCTTT
TRBJ1-6 | TRBV9 | - | - | CASRGGNSPLHF | TGTGCCAGTCGGGGCGGGAATTCACCCCTCCACTTT
TRBJ2-7 | TRBV20-1 | TRBD2 | - | CSAAQLAGASEQYF | TGCAGTGCCGCCCAGCTAGCGGGAGCTAGCGAGCAGTACTTC
TRBJ2-1 | TRBV7-3 | - | - | CASSLRSLPASYNEQFF | TGTGCCAGCAGCTTAAGGTCCCTTCCGGCGTCCTACAATGAGCAGTTCTTC
TRBJ2-1 | TRBV20-1 | TRBD2 | - | CSAREPPGTSDSYNEQFF | TGCAGTGCTAGAGAACCCCCCGGGACTAGCGACTCCTACAATGAGCAGTTCTTC
TRBJ2-1 | TRBV7-3 | TRBD2 | few | CASSLASGSGNEQFF | TGTGCCAGCAGCTTAGCTAGCGGGTCAGGCAATGAGCAGTTCTTC
TRBJ2-7 | TRBV7-2 | TRBD2 | - | CASRAVGTSGSVYEQYF | TGTGCCAGCAGAGCCGTAGGGACTAGCGGGAGTGTCTACGAGCAGTACTTC
TRBJ1-6 | TRBV6-1 | TRBD1 | medium-sized | CASRDGQGEGSPLHF | TGTGCCAGCAGAGACGGACAGGGTGAAGGTTCACCCCTCCACTTT